This T cell receptor beta chain was retrieved from a study of human T cells and chemical hapten exposure. Trimming at V came to 1 base and at J to 2 bases, leaving 0 bases not matched to a gene. The germline V gene has CDR1 SGHRS and CDR2 YFSETQ. The CDR3 is made up of 13 amino acids. Stated time point: patch test 1, 2 weeks after DPC sensitization. Documented treatment: therapeutic diphenylcyclopropenone sensitization with weekly scalp DPC. Each CDR3 protein gets one entry after TCRdb re-called the RACE reads with MiXCR. The sample lists just over 80,000 distinct CDR3 sequences; over 8.5% were seen once.

Specimen: whole blood, collected in connection with sensitization to the hapten diphenylcyclopropenone (DPC). The V call is TRBV5-1, the J call TRBJ2-7; 7 bases align to TRBD1. This TCR was sampled from a woman between 45 and 60 years old with alopecia areata. Some clones in this sample may be carry-over from other donors' samples. In nucleotides, the CDR3 is TGCGCCAGCAGCTTGACAGGGGCCTACGAGCAGTACTTC. This translates into CASSLTGAYEQYF.